What follows are 3 T cell receptor beta chains derived from one specimen sequenced in a study of T cells after posttransplantation cyclophosphamide. The assay was immunoSEQ multiplex PCR, and TCRdb's table has in-frame clones only and misses some. The data show some 64,000 clones, with just under 95% seen just once and roughly 3% held by the top ten. Material: PBMCs. Source of these receptors: a woman aged 25 to 39 in good health and a related stem cell transplant donor.

The chain has TRBV4-3 and TRBJ1-4; D is unclear. CDR1 is LGHNA, CDR2 YSLEER, per germline. V lost 3 bases and J 3 bases, leaving 11 bases between the germline ends. This CDR3 contains 15 residues. The CDR3 nucleotides are TGCGCCAGCAGCCAGGGAGGTCAGCCTAATGAAAAACTGTTTTTT. This codes for CASSQGGQPNEKLFF.

The sample holds one count of this clone. The chain combines TRBV6-6 with TRBJ2-5; perhaps D is TRBD1 or TRBD2 (7 bases each). Germline CDR1 is MNHNY and CDR2 is SVGAGI (reference sequence). Between the trimmed V and J ends, which lost 4 bases and 3 bases, there was a span of 15 bases. The CDR3 is 15 residues long. The DNA of the CDR3 is TGTGCCAGCAGTTCCCCAGGGGGGGGGAAAGAGACCCAGTACTTC. This codes for CASSSPGGGKETQYF.

The genes are TRBV7-2 and TRBJ1-3; 7 bases map to TRBD1. The V segment lost 0 bases and the J segment 0 bases; nucleotides outside the gene matches: 5. CDR3 length: 17 amino acids. Germline V gives CDR1 SGHTA, CDR2 FQGNSA. CDR3 sequence reads: CASSLAPGGYSGNTIYF. CDR3 DNA: TGTGCCAGCAGCTTAGCGCCAGGGGGGTACTCTGGAAACACCATATATTTT.